A selection of T cell receptor beta chains follows, all from one sample in a study of shared clonotypes between healthy human individuals. Sequenced by immunoSEQ multiplex PCR; TCRdb stores in-frame clones only, minus some. The sample records around 2,000,000 clones, roughly 94% being singletons. Sequences were obtained from naive CD4+ T cells sorted from blood. Source of these receptors: a man younger than 35 in good health. Each CDR3 is given with its conserved first and last residue. The D gene is left open where the match is weak. Only some rows state a clone size, as once, few, many or a class for expanded clones.

18	TRBD2	TRBV5-4	.	TRBJ2-3	CASSSPGLAGVIGDTQYF	TGTGCCAGCAGCTCCCCGGGGTTAGCGGGAGTGATAGGAGATACGCAGTATTTT
15	.	TRBV6-4	.	TRBJ1-3	CASSETGALWDTIYF	TGTGCCAGCAGTGAGACAGGCGCGCTCTGGGACACCATATATTTT
14	TRBD1	TRBV5-6	.	TRBJ1-2	CASSGGQGNYGYTF	TGTGCCAGCAGCGGCGGACAGGGCAACTATGGCTACACCTTC
16	.	TRBV5-7	.	TRBJ2-7	CASSLIPRDTNYEQYF	TGTGCCAGCAGCTTGATTCCGCGGGACACAAACTACGAGCAGTACTTC
14	TRBD1	TRBV5-1	.	TRBJ1-5	CASSPGGSNQPQHF	TGCGCCAGCAGCCCAGGGGGAAGCAATCAGCCCCAGCATTTT
14	.	TRBV7-9	.	TRBJ2-7	CASSLEGSSYEQYF	TGTGCCAGCAGCTTAGAGGGCAGCTCCTACGAGCAGTACTTC
11	.	TRBV20-1	.	TRBJ2-1	CSARLDDEQFF	TGCAGTGCTAGACTAGACGATGAGCAGTTCTTC
15	.	TRBV5-1	.	TRBJ1-2	CASSPSGVTNYGYTF	TGCGCCAGCAGCCCCTCGGGGGTCACTAACTATGGCTACACCTTC
14	.	TRBV7-9	.	TRBJ1-1	CASIWQGENTEAFF	TGTGCCAGCATATGGCAAGGGGAGAACACTGAAGCTTTCTTT
13	.	TRBV27	.	TRBJ1-1	CASSLRGQGQAFF	TGTGCCAGCAGTTTACGGGGTCAGGGACAAGCTTTCTTT
16	TRBD2	TRBV9	.	TRBJ2-5	CASSPSTSGRPETQYF	TGTGCCAGCAGCCCTTCGACTAGCGGGAGACCAGAGACCCAGTACTTC
13	.	TRBV5-4	once	TRBJ2-5	CASSLEVQETQYF	TGTGCCAGCAGCTTGGAGGTCCAAGAGACCCAGTACTTC
15	TRBD1	TRBV30	.	TRBJ1-1	CAWSGQGTGGRTAFF	TGTGCCTGGAGTGGACAGGGGACAGGGGGCAGGACGGCTTTCTTT
17	.	TRBV7-2	.	TRBJ2-3	CASSLALGGLSTDTQYF	TGTGCCAGCAGCTTAGCGCTGGGCGGCCTGAGCACAGATACGCAGTATTTT